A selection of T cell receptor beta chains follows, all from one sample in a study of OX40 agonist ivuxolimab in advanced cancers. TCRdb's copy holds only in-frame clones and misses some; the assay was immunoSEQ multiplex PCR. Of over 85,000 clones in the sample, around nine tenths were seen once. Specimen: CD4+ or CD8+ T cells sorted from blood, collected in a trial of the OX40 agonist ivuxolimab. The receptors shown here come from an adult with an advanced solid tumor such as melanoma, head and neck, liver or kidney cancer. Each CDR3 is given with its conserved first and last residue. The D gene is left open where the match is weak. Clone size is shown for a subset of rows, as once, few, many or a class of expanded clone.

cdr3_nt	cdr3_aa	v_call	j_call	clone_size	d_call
TGTGCCAGCAGTGAGCAGGGGGACAATCAGCCCCAGCATTTT	CASSEQGDNQPQHF	TRBV2	TRBJ1-5	-	TRBD1
TGTGCCAGCAGTCCCTTAAAGACAGGGGCGGGGTCCGAGCAGTACTTC	CASSPLKTGAGSEQYF	TRBV28	TRBJ2-7	-	TRBD1
TGTGCCACTAGCGGGGGACAGGGTTACAATGAGCAGTTCTTC	CATSGGQGYNEQFF	TRBV15	TRBJ2-1	-	-
TGTGCCAGCAGCGCGGGACAGAACACTGAAGCTTTCTTT	CASSAGQNTEAFF	TRBV6-5	TRBJ1-1	-	-
TGTGCCAGTAGTCCTCAAGGGGGGCGCGAGCAGTACTTC	CASSPQGGREQYF	TRBV19	TRBJ2-7	-	-
TGCGCCAGCAGCCAAGAAGGGAGGGCTAGCGAATTGACTAGCACAGATACGCAGTATTTT	CASSQEGRASELTSTDTQYF	TRBV4-3	TRBJ2-3	-	TRBD2
TGTGCCAGCAGTCACAGGGCGTCTGGGGCCAACGTCCTGACTTTC	CASSHRASGANVLTF	TRBV6-5	TRBJ2-6	-	-
TGTGCCAGCAGCTTAGGAGTGCATGCTCTAGATACGCAGTATTTT	CASSLGVHALDTQYF	TRBV7-3	TRBJ2-3	-	-
TGCGCCAGCAGAACTGGGGCGGGGACTCCCTATGGCTACACCTTC	CASRTGAGTPYGYTF	TRBV5-1	TRBJ1-2	-	-
TGTGCCAGCATCTGGGGTCGAGGTAATGAGCAGTTCTTC	CASIWGRGNEQFF	TRBV7-9	TRBJ2-1	-	-
TGTGCCAGCAGCTTAGATAGGAATCAGCCCCAGCATTTT	CASSLDRNQPQHF	TRBV7-2	TRBJ1-5	-	-
TGTGCCAGCAGCGGCCGGGAGGTTGGGGATACCTACGAGCAGTACTTC	CASSGREVGDTYEQYF	TRBV5-4	TRBJ2-7	-	TRBD2
TGCGCCAGCAGCTGGACAGGGGGCACGGGTCAGCCCCAGCATTTT	CASSWTGGTGQPQHF	TRBV5-1	TRBJ1-5	once	TRBD1
TGTGCCAGCAGACGGGACATAGACTCTGGCTACACCTTC	CASRRDIDSGYTF	TRBV4-2	TRBJ1-2	-	-
TGTGCCATCAGTTGGGACAGGGAGGGGGCTGAAGCTTTCTTT	CAISWDREGAEAFF	TRBV10-3	TRBJ1-1	-	TRBD1
TGTGCCAGTAGAGACAGGGGTGTTAGCACAGATACGCAGTATTTT	CASRDRGVSTDTQYF	TRBV19	TRBJ2-3	-	TRBD1
TGTGCCAGCAGCTTAGGACAGACTAATGAGCAGTTCTTC	CASSLGQTNEQFF	TRBV11-3	TRBJ2-1	-	-
TGTGCCAGCTCACCAGTAACTGGGGCCAACGTCCTGACTTTC	CASSPVTGANVLTF	TRBV18	TRBJ2-6	-	-
TGCGCCAGCAGCTTGGCGGGACGTGGGGGCACCGGGGAGCTGTTTTTT	CASSLAGRGGTGELFF	TRBV4-3	TRBJ2-2	-	-
TGCGCCAGCAGCTTGGGGGGTGGGCAGTCGGATACGCAGTATTTT	CASSLGGGQSDTQYF	TRBV5-1	TRBJ2-3	-	-
TGTGCCACGGACAGGGGAGACACTGAAGCTTTCTTT	CATDRGDTEAFF	TRBV7-9	TRBJ1-1	-	TRBD1
TGCGCCAGCAGCCAAGAGAAAGCCACCGGCTACACCTTC	CASSQEKATGYTF	TRBV4-3	TRBJ1-2	few	-
TGTGCCATCAGTCCGGGACAAATTGGTCAGCCCCAGCATTTT	CAISPGQIGQPQHF	TRBV10-3	TRBJ1-5	-	-
TGCGCCAGCAGCCCCGGACTAGCGTCTAGAAATGAGCAGTTCTTC	CASSPGLASRNEQFF	TRBV4-1	TRBJ2-1	-	TRBD2
TGTGCCAGCAGTGTTGAGCGGGGGCCCATCACAGATACGCAGTATTTT	CASSVERGPITDTQYF	TRBV6-1	TRBJ2-3	-	TRBD2
TGTGCCAGCAGTTACGCAGGGGACCGAGAGACCCAGTACTTC	CASSYAGDRETQYF	TRBV6-5	TRBJ2-5	-	-
TGTGCCAGCAGCCGAGAGACTAGCGGGATCTCCTACGAGCAGTACTTC	CASSRETSGISYEQYF	TRBV7-9	TRBJ2-7	-	TRBD2
TGTGCCAGCAGCCCCAGGGTTAACACCGGGGAGCTGTTTTTT	CASSPRVNTGELFF	TRBV7-8	TRBJ2-2	once	-
TGTGCCAGCTCACCGGCTTTCTCTGGAAACACCATATATTTT	CASSPAFSGNTIYF	TRBV18	TRBJ1-3	-	-
TGTGCCAGTAGTATAGGGGCGGAAAAGCAGCCCCAGCATTTT	CASSIGAEKQPQHF	TRBV19	TRBJ1-5	few	-
TGTGCCAGCAGCGTAGTCAGTATAACCGGGGAGCTGTTTTTT	CASSVVSITGELFF	TRBV9	TRBJ2-2	-	-
TGTGCCAGCAGCCCACCACTAGCCCCAGATACGCAGTATTTT	CASSPPLAPDTQYF	TRBV7-2	TRBJ2-3	-	-
TGTGCCAGCAGTTCACCCAGGATAATGAACACTGAAGCTTTCTTT	CASSSPRIMNTEAFF	TRBV28	TRBJ1-1	-	-
TGTGCCAGCAGTTTCGGGACAGGGGGAGGGCAGTCGGGTTATGGCTACACCTTC	CASSFGTGGGQSGYGYTF	TRBV28	TRBJ1-2	-	TRBD1
TGTGCCAGCAGCGGGGGACTAGCGGGAGCTAGGAATGAGCAGTTCTTC	CASSGGLAGARNEQFF	TRBV5-5	TRBJ2-1	-	TRBD2
TGTGCCAGCAGTCCCATGTGGGGGAGAACAGATACGCAGTATTTT	CASSPMWGRTDTQYF	TRBV27	TRBJ2-3	-	-
TGTGCCAGCAGTTTATCGAGAGCCGGGGCCGGCGAGCAGTACTTC	CASSLSRAGAGEQYF	TRBV27	TRBJ2-7	-	-
TGTGCCAGCAGTTATCAGCCCCAGCATTTT	CASSYQPQHF	TRBV28	TRBJ1-5	-	-
TGCAGCGGCCTTTCGACAGTGAACACTGAAGCTTTCTTT	CSGLSTVNTEAFF	TRBV29-1	TRBJ1-1	-	-
TGTGCCAGCAGCGTTTCCGGGCCCCAAGGGGCCCAGTACTTC	CASSVSGPQGAQYF	TRBV7-9	TRBJ2-5	-	-
TGCGCCAGCAGCCACCAGGGCGCTGGGGCCAACGTCCTGACTTTC	CASSHQGAGANVLTF	TRBV4-1	TRBJ2-6	-	-
TGTGCCAGCAGCCCCCTGGCGGGGGGTACCTTCTTC	CASSPLAGGTFF	TRBV7-3	TRBJ1-2	once	-
TGTGCCAGAGATATGACAGGTCTGGGCACTGAAGCTTTCTTT	CARDMTGLGTEAFF	TRBV21-1	TRBJ1-1	-	-
TGTGCCAGCAGTTCTCCAGGGACAGGTCAGCCCCAGCATTTT	CASSSPGTGQPQHF	TRBV28	TRBJ1-5	-	TRBD1
TGTGCCAGCAGCTTAGCGGGACAGAGATACGAGCAGTACTTC	CASSLAGQRYEQYF	TRBV7-3	TRBJ2-7	-	-
TGTGCCAGTAGTCCAAAGGACAGGGGTCCGGAGACCCAGTACTTC	CASSPKDRGPETQYF	TRBV19	TRBJ2-5	-	TRBD1
TGTGCCAGCAGTAAAACAGGGGCAGGGGAGCTGTTTTTT	CASSKTGAGELFF	TRBV6-5	TRBJ2-2	-	TRBD1
TGTGCCAGCAGTCCAACAGGGTGGGCTTACAATGAGCAGTTCTTC	CASSPTGWAYNEQFF	TRBV27	TRBJ2-1	-	-
TGCGCCAGCAGCCAAGATAGGGGACAGGAAGAAAAACTGTTTTTT	CASSQDRGQEEKLFF	TRBV4-1	TRBJ1-4	-	TRBD1
TGTGCCAGCAGCTTAGGCCTAGCTAACAATGAGCAGTTCTTC	CASSLGLANNEQFF	TRBV7-2	TRBJ2-1	-	-
TGTGCCAGCACTCCCGAAGAGACCCAGTACTTC	CASTPEETQYF	TRBV2	TRBJ2-5	-	-
TGTGCCAGCAGCCCACAGACAGGGAGGGTGCAGTTCTTC	CASSPQTGRVQFF	TRBV16	TRBJ2-1	once	-
TGTGCCAGCAGTTCCCTGGGGGGGGAGAATTCACCCCTCCACTTT	CASSSLGGENSPLHF	TRBV6-6	TRBJ1-6	few	-
TGTGCCAGCTCACAGGGGACACAAGAGACCCAGTACTTC	CASSQGTQETQYF	TRBV18	TRBJ2-5	-	-